This TCR beta chain was sequenced during a study of CXCR3 chemokines and chemotherapy response in bladder cancer. Germline CDR1 MNHEY, CDR2 SVGEGT. The germline V and J ends were trimmed by 6 bases and 13 bases, with 19 bases remaining between them. The CDR3 has 13 residues. As regards this clonotype: This is likely an artifact of a read error, given a far larger clone one base away.

TCRdb ran MiXCR on the PCR reads and lists one entry per CDR3 protein. The sample has around 1,100 distinct CDR3 sequences; 15% to 20% are singletons. This specimen was collected from a patient whose treatment included neoadjuvant chemotherapy. This receptor was identified in a human donor with bladder cancer that responded to neoadjuvant chemotherapy. The J gene is TRBJ2-4, the V gene TRBV6-2 or TRBV6-3; D not certain. The chain's CDR3 is CASRVAVWGEQYF. The DNA for the CDR3 is TGTGCCAGCAGAGTAGCAGTCTGGGGTGAGCAGTACTTC.